A single sample is the source of the 29 T cell receptor beta chains below, sequenced in a study of blood T cell repertoires in COVID-19. TCRdb's table, derived via immunoSEQ multiplex PCR, lists solely in-frame clones and lacks some. The sample contains around 110,000 clones, less than 90% of which appear only once. The sequenced material came from PBMCs or T cells enriched from blood (not recorded which). The receptors stem from a young woman who had recovered from COVID-19.

The rearrangement uses TRBV4-3 and TRBJ2-3; 10 bases align to TRBD2. There are 17 residues in the CDR3. V lost 1 base and J lost 6; bases outside the gene matches: 10. The germline gives CDR1 LGHNA, CDR2 YSLEER. CDR3 nucleotides: TGCGCCAGCAGCCAAGGTATAGCGGGAGGCGTCCAGGATACGCAGTATTTT. Translating it yields CASSQGIAGGVQDTQYF.

This chain joins TRBV28 and TRBJ1-5, with D possibly being TRBD1 (5 bases). Germline assignment: CDR1 MDHEN and CDR2 SYDVKM. The CDR3 has 16 amino acids. Trimming took off 0 bases at V and 0 bases at J, with 9 bases between the two ends. The CDR3 protein is CASSLWGGNSNQPQHF. The CDR3 DNA follows: TGTGCCAGCAGTTTATGGGGGGGGAATAGCAATCAGCCCCAGCATTTT.

The table lists this clone with a count of one. The J gene is TRBJ2-5, the V gene TRBV5-1, with D unresolved. V was pared by 0 bases and J by 5 bases, with 8 bases between. The germline V gene has CDR1 SGHRS and CDR2 YFSETQ. The CDR3 has 13 residues. Here the CDR3 DNA reads TGCGCCAGCAGCTTGGAGGCGCGGGAGACCCAGTACTTC. Residues: CASSLEARETQYF.

This chain connects TRBV6-5 to TRBJ2-3; 14 bases fit TRBD2. J lost 5 bases, V lost 6 bases, and 1 base had no gene match. The V gene's germline CDR1 is MNHEY and CDR2 SVGAGI. The CDR3 sequence is 14 residues long. The DNA of the CDR3 is TGTGCCAGCAGGGGGACTAGCGGGAGAGATACGCAGTATTTT. This codes for CASRGTSGRDTQYF.

The rearrangement links TRBV19 to TRBJ2-7; TRBD2 matches 7 bases. CDR1 LNHDA and CDR2 SQIVND come from the germline V gene (reference sequence). J was trimmed by 2 bases and V by 5 bases; bases with no gene match: 6. This CDR3 is 14 amino acids long. CDR3 residues: CASSEGSGPYEQYF. CDR3 nucleotide sequence: TGTGCCAGTAGTGAGGGTAGCGGGCCCTACGAGCAGTACTTC.

The rearrangement uses TRBV9 and TRBJ1-2; D is perhaps TRBD1 (5 bases). The CDR3 totals 16 residues. Trimming took 1 base from V and 7 from J, leaving 20 bases between them. CDR1 and CDR2 from the germline V gene are SGDLS and YYNGEE. The CDR3 protein is CASSVQGSVLMAGYTF. CDR3 sequence (DNA): TGTGCCAGCAGCGTACAGGGCTCGGTTCTAATGGCTGGCTACACCTTC.

This clone has just one count. The CDR3 DNA reads as TGTGCCAGCTCACCCTGGACAGGGAAGAACACTGAAGCTTTCTTT. Translated, it gives CASSPWTGKNTEAFF. The chain uses TRBV18 and TRBJ1-1, with 8 bases fitting TRBD1. The CDR3 runs 15 residues. Germline loops: CDR1 KGHSH, CDR2 LQKENI. V lost 3 bases to trimming and J lost 1 base; unmatched junction nucleotides: 4.

V is TRBV7-6 and J is TRBJ1-1, with D unresolved. Per germline, CDR1 SGHVS and CDR2 FNYEAQ. Trimming left V 2 bases short and J 1 base short, with 8 bases between. CDR3 length: 14 amino acids. DNA for the CDR3: TGTGCCAGCAGCTTATCTTCCTGGAACACTGAAGCTTTCTTT. The encoded protein is CASSLSSWNTEAFF.

V usage is TRBV7-2 and J usage is TRBJ2-2; 7 nucleotides match TRBD2. Trimming cost V 5 bases and J 4 bases; bases outside gene matches: 16. The length of the CDR3 is 18 residues. Per germline, CDR1 SGHTA and CDR2 FQGNSA. This chain's CDR3 is CASSPRWTRGPSTGELFF. The CDR3 DNA follows: TGTGCCAGCAGCCCCCGGTGGACTAGGGGTCCGAGCACCGGGGAGCTGTTTTTT.

This chain's CDR3 is CASSLVGGENSPLHF. As DNA, the CDR3 is TGCGCCAGCAGCTTGGTAGGGGGCGAAAATTCACCCCTCCACTTT. This chain uses TRBV5-1 with TRBJ1-6, with TRBD1 matching over 7 bases. The length of the CDR3 is 15 residues. The germline V gene encodes CDR1 SGHRS and CDR2 YFSETQ. The trim removed 0 bases at V and 7 bases at J, leaving 4 bases unmatched.

The chain carries TRBV18 and TRBJ1-1; D may be TRBD1 (5 bases). The CDR3 contains 13 residues. The V end lost 0 bases, the J end lost 4 bases, and 6 bases lay between the germline ends. CDR1 KGHSH and CDR2 LQKENI come from the germline V gene. CDR3 loop: CASSPPTVTEAFF. The CDR3 DNA sequence: TGTGCCAGCTCACCACCGACAGTCACTGAAGCTTTCTTT.

This sequence joins TRBV4-2 and TRBJ1-5; TRBD1 matches at 12 bases. V lost 4 bases to trimming and J lost 4 bases; unmatched junction nucleotides: 2. Germline assignment: CDR1 LGHNA and CDR2 YNFKEQ. The CDR3 consists of 15 residues. As DNA, the CDR3 is TGTGCCAGCAGCCGGGACAGGGGGCGAAATCAGCCCCAGCATTTT. Amino acids: CASSRDRGRNQPQHF.

This rearrangement joins TRBV15 to TRBJ1-1; weak D call: TRBD1 (5 bases). V dropped 8 bases and J dropped 1 base, with 8 bases sitting between them. Germline lookup yields CDR1 LNHNV and CDR2 YYDKDF (reference sequence). The CDR3 is 12 residues long. For the CDR3, the DNA is TGTGCCACCGCGCAGGGGAACACTGAAGCTTTCTTT. Protein: CATAQGNTEAFF.

The chain uses TRBV5-1 and TRBJ2-7, with 8 bases aligning to TRBD1. Germline CDR1 and CDR2: SGHRS and YFSETQ. The CDR3 covers 15 residues. J lost 3 bases, V lost 4 bases, and 9 bases had no gene match. CDR3 region: CASSETGAPIYEQYF. DNA for the CDR3: TGCGCCAGCAGCGAGACAGGGGCCCCTATCTACGAGCAGTACTTC.

V is TRBV4-3 and J is TRBJ2-5; TRBD2 aligns across 8 bases. Trimming took 6 bases from V and 5 from J; bases not matched to a gene: 17. The CDR3 is 17 residues long. Looked up from germline, CDR1 is LGHNA and CDR2 is YSLEER. CDR3 nucleotide sequence: TGCGCCAGCAGTCCCAAGATAGGTCGAGCGGGAGATGAGACCCAGTACTTC. It translates to CASSPKIGRAGDETQYF.

CDR3 coding DNA: TGTGCCATCAGTGCTCTAGCGGGGCAGTACAATGAGCAGTTCTTC. As protein: CAISALAGQYNEQFF. This rearrangement joins TRBV10-3 to TRBJ2-1; 9 positions agree with TRBD2. The CDR3 is made up of 15 amino acids. Per the germline V gene, CDR1 is ENHRY and CDR2 is SYGVKD. Losses at the gene ends were 4 bases for V and 4 bases for J; bases not matched to a gene: 5.

The V call is TRBV2, the J call TRBJ2-1; 10 positions agree with TRBD2. Germline CDR1 is SNHLY and CDR2 is FYNNEI. CDR3 length: 13 amino acids. With 10 bases clipped from V and 9 bases from J, the junction kept 9 bases outside the gene matches. CDR3 nucleotide sequence: TGTGCCACTCCGGGACTAGCGATAGGTGAGCAGTTCTTC. Encoded protein: CATPGLAIGEQFF.

V usage is TRBV7-2 and J usage is TRBJ2-5; D is unresolved. V lost 7 bases, J lost 4 bases, and 10 bases lay in between. This CDR3 spans 12 amino acids. Germline V CDR1 and CDR2: SGHTA, FQGNSA. CDR3 in DNA: TGTGCCAGCAACCACGCCGGAGAGACCCAGTACTTC. Translation gives CASNHAGETQYF.

V usage is TRBV28 and J usage is TRBJ1-6; 9 bases match TRBD1. CDR1 is MDHEN and CDR2 is SYDVKM in the germline V gene. J lost 15 bases, V lost 6 bases, and 15 bases had no gene match. The length of the CDR3 is 15 residues. In DNA form, the CDR3 reads TGTGCCAGCAGCATAACCGGGACAGGGACTGTCGGCCTCCACTTT. Its translation: CASSITGTGTVGLHF. Full variable domain (outside the CDR3, taken from reference TRBV28 and TRBJ1-6): DVKVTQSSRYLVKRTGEKVFLECVQDMDHENMFWYRQDPGLGLRLIYFSYDVKMKEKGDIPEGYSVSREKKERFSLILESASTNQTSMYLCASSITGTGTVGLHFGNGTRLTVT.

This chain joins TRBV6-2 or TRBV6-3 and TRBJ2-5, with D perhaps matching TRBD1 (7 bases). Germline CDR1 is MNHEY and CDR2 is SVGEGT. With 4 bases removed from V and 4 bases from J, the gap between germline ends came to 16 bases. The CDR3 has 15 amino acids. Here the CDR3 DNA reads TGTGCCAGCAGTTCACAGGCGGAGGGGGCAGAGACCCAGTACTTC. This sequence encodes CASSSQAEGAETQYF.

This clone has only one observation. This CDR3 reads CASSRREVSSNQPQHF. The DNA of the CDR3 is TGTGCCAGCAGTAGGCGGGAGGTCAGTAGCAATCAGCCCCAGCATTTT. The chain joins TRBV28 to TRBJ1-5; D remains ambiguous. The CDR3 contains 16 residues. The ends were cut back, 5 bases at V and 0 bases at J, with 14 bases in the middle. From germline, CDR1 is MDHEN and CDR2 SYDVKM.

The rearrangement uses TRBV7-6 and TRBJ1-6; 9 bases match TRBD1. Germline V gene lookup returns CDR1 SGHVS and CDR2 FNYEAQ. Trimming removed 10 bases from V and 7 bases from J; junction bases left unmatched: 8. The CDR3 runs to 14 residues. CDR3 region: CATGGTGLNSPLHF. The CDR3 nucleotides read TGTGCCACCGGCGGGACAGGGCTCAATTCACCCCTCCACTTT.

V gene TRBV5-1 combines with J gene TRBJ2-2, with a possible D match to TRBD2 (5 bases). The CDR3 covers 16 residues. The germline V gene has CDR1 SGHRS and CDR2 YFSETQ. V was pared by 3 bases and J by 1 base, with 13 bases between. CDR3 DNA sequence: TGCGCCAGCAGCTCCACCCAAAGCGGGAACACCGGGGAGCTGTTTTTT. Its translation: CASSSTQSGNTGELFF.

The chain recombines TRBV6-2 or TRBV6-3 with TRBJ1-6; D possibly corresponds to TRBD1 (6 bases). Looked up from germline, CDR1 is MNHEY and CDR2 is SVGEGT. Trimming took 2 bases from V and 8 from J, leaving 10 bases between them. The CDR3 has 14 residues. As DNA, the CDR3 is TGTGCCAGCAGTTACGAACAGGGTCATTCACCCCTCCACTTT. It translates to CASSYEQGHSPLHF.

V and J are TRBV4-1 and TRBJ2-5; D remains unclear. V was trimmed by 1 base and J by 1 base, leaving 7 bases between them. Per the germline V gene, CDR1 is MGHRA and CDR2 is YSYEKL. The CDR3 contains 14 residues. Written as DNA, the CDR3 is TGCGCCAGCAGCCAAGTGGAGTTCCAAGAGACCCAGTACTTC. Translated, it gives CASSQVEFQETQYF.

The sample holds a few counts of this clone. The chain recombines TRBV19 with TRBJ1-6; D gene unclear. Germline CDR1 reads LNHDA; CDR2 reads SQIVND (reference sequence). The ends were cut back, 6 bases at V and 4 bases at J, with 22 bases in the middle. The CDR3 is made up of 18 amino acids. CDR3 bases: TGTGCCAGTAGCCGAGCCGGCGGCGAACTATCTTATAATTCACCCCTCCACTTT. Translated: CASSRAGGELSYNSPLHF.

A few counts support this clone. V is TRBV18 and J is TRBJ2-1; TRBD2 matches 9 bases. Germline V CDR1 and CDR2: KGHSH, LQKENI. The junction had 9 bases not matched to a gene; V was cut back by 3 bases and J by 0 bases. CDR3 size: 18 residues. The CDR3 is CASSPAGLAMSSYNEQFF. Written as DNA, the CDR3 is TGTGCCAGCTCACCTGCGGGACTAGCTATGAGCTCCTACAATGAGCAGTTCTTC.

This clone appeared a single time. This chain connects TRBV19 to TRBJ1-5; no reliable D call. Germline V CDR1 and CDR2: LNHDA, SQIVND (reference sequence). The CDR3 contains 15 residues. The ends were cut back, 5 bases at V and 0 bases at J, with 11 bases in the middle. CDR3 sequence: CASSARHYSNQPQHF. The CDR3 DNA follows: TGTGCCAGTAGTGCCCGACATTATAGCAATCAGCCCCAGCATTTT.

V is TRBV7-3 and J is TRBJ2-1; the D gene is possibly TRBD1 (5 bases). Trimming removed 5 bases at V and 2 bases at J, with 7 bases between. The CDR3 is 13 amino acids. Looked up from germline, CDR1 is SGHTA and CDR2 is FQGTGA. The CDR3, as DNA: TGTGCCAGCAGCATACAGGCCTACAATGAGCAGTTCTTC. This sequence encodes CASSIQAYNEQFF.